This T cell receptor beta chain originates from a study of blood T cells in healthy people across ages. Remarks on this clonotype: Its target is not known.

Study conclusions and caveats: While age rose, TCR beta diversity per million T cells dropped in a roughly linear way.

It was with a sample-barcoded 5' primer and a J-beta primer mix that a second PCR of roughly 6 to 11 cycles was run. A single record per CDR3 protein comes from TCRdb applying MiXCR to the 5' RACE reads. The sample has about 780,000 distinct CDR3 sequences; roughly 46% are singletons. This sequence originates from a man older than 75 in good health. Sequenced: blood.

The CDR3 spells CASSNRATEAFF. The CDR3 DNA reads as TGTGCCAGCAGCAACAGGGCGACTGAAGCTTTCTTT. The chain joins TRBV11-2 to TRBJ1-1, with D possibly matching TRBD1 (6 bases). Germline V gene lookup returns CDR1 SGHAT and CDR2 FQNNGV. There are 12 residues in the CDR3. With 5 bases removed from V and 5 bases from J, the gap between germline ends came to 9 bases.